This is a list of T cell receptor beta chains from one sample in a study of radiation and T cells in renal cell carcinoma. Generated by immunoSEQ multiplex PCR, the TCRdb table keeps only in-frame clones and is missing some. The top ten clones hold roughly 12% of a sample with around 170,000 clones, 88% of them seen once. Sequencing was performed on blood, taken from a patient whose treatment included radiotherapy and nephrectomy. Every receptor here comes from a woman aged 45-60 years with renal cell carcinoma. Each CDR3 is given with its conserved first and last residue. D genes are given only for firm matches. The size field is filled for only some rows; it gives once, few, many or a size class.

v_gene: TRBV30; d_gene: -; j_gene: TRBJ1-5; abundance: few; CDR3aa: CAWSSLGGNQPQHF; CDR3nt: TGTGCCTGGAGTTCCTTGGGTGGCAATCAGCCCCAGCATTTT
v_gene: TRBV29-1; d_gene: -; j_gene: TRBJ1-2; abundance: -; CDR3aa: CSVVDGDPNYGYTF; CDR3nt: TGCAGCGTTGTTGACGGTGACCCTAACTATGGCTACACCTTC
v_gene: TRBV5-4; d_gene: TRBD2; j_gene: TRBJ2-1; abundance: -; CDR3aa: CASSLGLAGAYNEQFF; CDR3nt: TGTGCCAGCAGCTTGGGGCTAGCGGGGGCCTACAATGAGCAGTTCTTC
v_gene: TRBV6-1; d_gene: -; j_gene: TRBJ1-5; abundance: -; CDR3aa: CASSEFRGSNQPQHF; CDR3nt: TGTGCCAGCAGTGAATTTAGGGGCAGCAATCAGCCCCAGCATTTT
v_gene: TRBV7-9; d_gene: -; j_gene: TRBJ1-2; abundance: few; CDR3aa: CASSPGQPYGYTF; CDR3nt: TGTGCCAGCAGCCCCGGACAACCTTATGGCTACACCTTC
v_gene: TRBV5-1; d_gene: -; j_gene: TRBJ1-3; abundance: -; CDR3aa: CASSSGQPPGNTIYF; CDR3nt: TGCGCCAGCAGCTCAGGACAGCCCCCTGGAAACACCATATATTTT
v_gene: TRBV25-1; d_gene: TRBD1; j_gene: TRBJ1-2; abundance: -; CDR3aa: CASSARKQGSNSYGYTF; CDR3nt: TGTGCCAGCAGCGCTAGGAAACAGGGGTCGAATAGCTATGGCTACACCTTC
v_gene: TRBV7-9; d_gene: TRBD2; j_gene: TRBJ2-5; abundance: -; CDR3aa: CASSLGTSGGAYETQYF; CDR3nt: TGTGCCAGCAGCTTAGGGACTAGCGGGGGGGCCTACGAGACCCAGTACTTC
v_gene: TRBV6-1; d_gene: -; j_gene: TRBJ1-1; abundance: -; CDR3aa: CASSEMQGGTEAFF; CDR3nt: TGTGCCAGCAGTGAAATGCAAGGGGGCACTGAAGCTTTCTTT
v_gene: TRBV9; d_gene: -; j_gene: TRBJ2-7; abundance: -; CDR3aa: CASSVAQGGTYEQYF; CDR3nt: TGTGCCAGCAGCGTAGCTCAGGGCGGGACCTACGAGCAGTACTTC
v_gene: TRBV7-2; d_gene: -; j_gene: TRBJ2-3; abundance: -; CDR3aa: CASSLGPADTQYF; CDR3nt: TGTGCCAGCAGCTTAGGGCCCGCAGATACGCAGTATTTT
v_gene: TRBV5-1; d_gene: TRBD1; j_gene: TRBJ2-7; abundance: once; CDR3aa: CASRGQGSQTYEQYF; CDR3nt: TGCGCCAGCAGGGGACAGGGGTCTCAGACCTACGAGCAGTACTTC
v_gene: TRBV6-1; d_gene: -; j_gene: TRBJ2-3; abundance: -; CDR3aa: CASTHSGTDTQYF; CDR3nt: TGTGCCAGCACCCATAGCGGCACAGATACGCAGTATTTT
v_gene: TRBV19; d_gene: TRBD1; j_gene: TRBJ2-5; abundance: -; CDR3aa: CASSPGTGEYETQYF; CDR3nt: TGTGCCAGTAGTCCCGGGACAGGGGAGTATGAGACCCAGTACTTC
v_gene: TRBV6-5; d_gene: -; j_gene: TRBJ2-5; abundance: -; CDR3aa: CASSYSREETQYF; CDR3nt: TGTGCCAGCAGTTACTCACGAGAAGAGACCCAGTACTTC
v_gene: TRBV5-4; d_gene: TRBD1; j_gene: TRBJ1-2; abundance: -; CDR3aa: CASTLQGTGGGYTF; CDR3nt: TGTGCCAGCACTCTCCAAGGGACAGGGGGTGGCTACACCTTC
v_gene: TRBV5-1; d_gene: -; j_gene: TRBJ2-7; abundance: -; CDR3aa: CASSFGGARGSYEQYF; CDR3nt: TGCGCCAGCAGCTTCGGAGGGGCGCGGGGCTCCTACGAGCAGTACTTC
v_gene: TRBV7-8; d_gene: -; j_gene: TRBJ2-2; abundance: -; CDR3aa: CASSLTLNTGELFF; CDR3nt: TGTGCCAGCAGCCTGACACTGAACACCGGGGAGCTGTTTTTT
v_gene: TRBV5-1; d_gene: TRBD1; j_gene: TRBJ1-1; abundance: -; CDR3aa: CASSGVDRVGAFF; CDR3nt: TGCGCCAGCAGCGGGGTGGACAGGGTGGGAGCTTTCTTT
v_gene: TRBV6-1; d_gene: -; j_gene: TRBJ2-5; abundance: -; CDR3aa: CATDLSQETQYF; CDR3nt: TGTGCCACAGATCTGTCCCAAGAGACCCAGTACTTC
v_gene: TRBV19; d_gene: TRBD1; j_gene: TRBJ2-7; abundance: -; CDR3aa: CATETGTGSSYEQYF; CDR3nt: TGTGCCACCGAAACCGGGACAGGTAGCTCCTACGAGCAGTACTTC
v_gene: TRBV18; d_gene: -; j_gene: TRBJ1-6; abundance: once; CDR3aa: CASSPTGEYANSPLHF; CDR3nt: TGTGCCAGCTCACCAACGGGCGAGTATGCCAATTCACCCCTCCACTTT
v_gene: TRBV19; d_gene: -; j_gene: TRBJ1-2; abundance: -; CDR3aa: CASRNLGASNYGYTF; CDR3nt: TGTGCCAGTAGGAACCTAGGGGCCTCTAACTATGGCTACACCTTC
v_gene: TRBV7-9; d_gene: TRBD1; j_gene: TRBJ2-7; abundance: -; CDR3aa: CASSLVGSRDRSSYEQYF; CDR3nt: TGTGCCAGCAGCTTAGTGGGGAGCCGGGACAGGAGCTCCTACGAGCAGTACTTC
v_gene: TRBV5-4; d_gene: -; j_gene: TRBJ1-1; abundance: -; CDR3aa: CASSAGGGEAFF; CDR3nt: TGTGCCAGCAGCGCCGGGGGGGGTGAAGCTTTCTTT
v_gene: TRBV29-1; d_gene: -; j_gene: TRBJ1-1; abundance: few; CDR3aa: CSAGDTEAFF; CDR3nt: TGCAGCGCGGGAGACACTGAAGCTTTCTTT
v_gene: TRBV18; d_gene: TRBD1; j_gene: TRBJ2-7; abundance: -; CDR3aa: CASSPRDRASYEQYF; CDR3nt: TGTGCCAGCTCGCCCCGGGACAGGGCCTCCTACGAGCAGTACTTC
v_gene: TRBV30; d_gene: -; j_gene: TRBJ1-2; abundance: -; CDR3aa: CAWSAPGHYGYTF; CDR3nt: TGTGCCTGGAGTGCCCCCGGGCACTATGGCTACACCTTC
v_gene: TRBV5-1; d_gene: -; j_gene: TRBJ2-5; abundance: -; CDR3aa: CASSFFWADQETQYF; CDR3nt: TGCGCCAGCAGCTTTTTTTGGGCAGATCAAGAGACCCAGTACTTC
v_gene: TRBV5-6; d_gene: TRBD2; j_gene: TRBJ2-5; abundance: -; CDR3aa: CASSFRGGGAETQYF; CDR3nt: TGTGCCAGCAGCTTTAGGGGCGGGGGTGCCGAGACCCAGTACTTC
v_gene: TRBV6-6; d_gene: -; j_gene: TRBJ1-3; abundance: -; CDR3aa: CASSPGVFGNTIYF; CDR3nt: TGTGCCAGCAGTCCAGGGGTTTTTGGAAACACCATATATTTT
v_gene: TRBV6-1; d_gene: TRBD1; j_gene: TRBJ2-5; abundance: -; CDR3aa: CASSEDRGQETQYF; CDR3nt: TGTGCCAGCAGTGAAGACAGGGGTCAAGAGACCCAGTACTTC
v_gene: TRBV6-5; d_gene: TRBD2; j_gene: TRBJ2-3; abundance: -; CDR3aa: CASSYLGLAVTDTQYF; CDR3nt: TGTGCCAGCAGTTACCTAGGTCTAGCGGTAACAGATACGCAGTATTTT
v_gene: TRBV7-9; d_gene: -; j_gene: TRBJ2-1; abundance: -; CDR3aa: CASSRQALLVNNEQFF; CDR3nt: TGTGCCAGCAGCAGACAGGCCCTTCTCGTTAACAATGAGCAGTTCTTC
v_gene: TRBV10-2; d_gene: -; j_gene: TRBJ1-1; abundance: -; CDR3aa: CASSEKWGVNTEAFF; CDR3nt: TGCGCCAGCAGTGAGAAGTGGGGGGTAAATACTGAAGCTTTCTTT
v_gene: TRBV6-6; d_gene: -; j_gene: TRBJ2-3; abundance: -; CDR3aa: CASAAVTDTQYF; CDR3nt: TGTGCCAGCGCGGCTGTCACAGATACGCAGTATTTT
v_gene: TRBV6-1; d_gene: -; j_gene: TRBJ1-5; abundance: -; CDR3aa: CASSEAGAGLSQPQHF; CDR3nt: TGTGCCAGCAGTGAAGCCGGAGCAGGGCTGAGTCAGCCCCAGCATTTT
v_gene: TRBV9; d_gene: TRBD2; j_gene: TRBJ2-1; abundance: -; CDR3aa: CASSVQRGSYNEQFF; CDR3nt: TGTGCCAGCAGCGTACAGCGGGGATCCTACAATGAGCAGTTCTTC
v_gene: TRBV19; d_gene: -; j_gene: TRBJ2-5; abundance: many; CDR3aa: CASSYTPTGETQYF; CDR3nt: TGTGCCAGTAGTTACACACCAACCGGGGAGACCCAGTACTTC
v_gene: TRBV29-1; d_gene: TRBD2; j_gene: TRBJ2-3; abundance: -; CDR3aa: CSVLGRGGTDTQYF; CDR3nt: TGCAGCGTTTTGGGGCGGGGGGGCACAGATACGCAGTATTTT
v_gene: TRBV7-9; d_gene: -; j_gene: TRBJ1-2; abundance: few; CDR3aa: CASSRDFGGGYTF; CDR3nt: TGTGCCAGCAGCCGGGATTTCGGAGGAGGCTACACCTTC
v_gene: TRBV5-4; d_gene: -; j_gene: TRBJ1-1; abundance: few; CDR3aa: CASSPRTGYTEAFF; CDR3nt: TGTGCCAGCAGTCCAAGGACTGGATACACTGAAGCTTTCTTT
v_gene: TRBV4-1; d_gene: -; j_gene: TRBJ2-1; abundance: few; CDR3aa: CASSQERATAGEQFF; CDR3nt: TGCGCCAGCAGCCAAGAAAGGGCGACGGCAGGGGAGCAGTTCTTC
v_gene: TRBV19; d_gene: -; j_gene: TRBJ1-5; abundance: -; CDR3aa: CASSDRLYGNQPQHF; CDR3nt: TGTGCCAGTAGTGACAGACTCTACGGCAATCAGCCCCAGCATTTT
v_gene: TRBV6-1; d_gene: -; j_gene: TRBJ2-3; abundance: -; CDR3aa: CASSELVASTDTQYF; CDR3nt: TGTGCCAGCAGTGAGTTAGTCGCCTCAACAGATACGCAGTATTTT
v_gene: TRBV6-5; d_gene: -; j_gene: TRBJ2-3; abundance: -; CDR3aa: CASSYGQLRTDTQYF; CDR3nt: TGTGCCAGCAGTTACGGCCAGTTGCGCACAGATACGCAGTATTTT
v_gene: TRBV6-6; d_gene: TRBD1; j_gene: TRBJ1-2; abundance: -; CDR3aa: CASSPPQGRPYGYTF; CDR3nt: TGTGCCAGCAGTCCACCACAGGGGCGCCCCTATGGCTACACCTTC
v_gene: TRBV4-1; d_gene: TRBD2; j_gene: TRBJ2-5; abundance: -; CDR3aa: CASSQAPPPSGLAEETQYF; CDR3nt: TGCGCCAGCAGCCAAGCGCCACCCCCGAGTGGACTAGCGGAAGAGACCCAGTACTTC
v_gene: TRBV5-1; d_gene: -; j_gene: TRBJ1-1; abundance: -; CDR3aa: CASSLGQENTEAFF; CDR3nt: TGCGCCAGCAGCTTGGGACAGGAGAACACTGAAGCTTTCTTT
v_gene: TRBV5-1; d_gene: -; j_gene: TRBJ1-4; abundance: -; CDR3aa: CASSWGRSFGEKLFF; CDR3nt: TGCGCCAGCAGCTGGGGTCGGAGTTTTGGTGAAAAACTGTTTTTT
v_gene: TRBV5-4; d_gene: -; j_gene: TRBJ2-3; abundance: -; CDR3aa: CASSSPPRTQYF; CDR3nt: TGTGCCAGCAGCTCTCCCCCAAGGACGCAGTATTTT
v_gene: TRBV29-1; d_gene: -; j_gene: TRBJ2-2; abundance: -; CDR3aa: CSVPGTTGELFF; CDR3nt: TGCAGCGTCCCGGGAACTACCGGGGAGCTGTTTTTT
v_gene: TRBV7-6; d_gene: TRBD2; j_gene: TRBJ2-2; abundance: -; CDR3aa: CASSLSGGALTGELFF; CDR3nt: TGTGCCAGCAGCTTAAGCGGGGGGGCCCTCACCGGGGAGCTGTTTTTT
v_gene: TRBV7-8; d_gene: -; j_gene: TRBJ2-1; abundance: -; CDR3aa: CASSRGGGTYNEQFF; CDR3nt: TGTGCCAGCAGCAGAGGGGGAGGGACCTACAATGAGCAGTTCTTC
v_gene: TRBV6-1; d_gene: TRBD1; j_gene: TRBJ2-7; abundance: once; CDR3aa: CASSEVATGVDEQYF; CDR3nt: TGTGCCAGCAGTGAGGTGGCAACAGGGGTGGACGAGCAGTACTTC